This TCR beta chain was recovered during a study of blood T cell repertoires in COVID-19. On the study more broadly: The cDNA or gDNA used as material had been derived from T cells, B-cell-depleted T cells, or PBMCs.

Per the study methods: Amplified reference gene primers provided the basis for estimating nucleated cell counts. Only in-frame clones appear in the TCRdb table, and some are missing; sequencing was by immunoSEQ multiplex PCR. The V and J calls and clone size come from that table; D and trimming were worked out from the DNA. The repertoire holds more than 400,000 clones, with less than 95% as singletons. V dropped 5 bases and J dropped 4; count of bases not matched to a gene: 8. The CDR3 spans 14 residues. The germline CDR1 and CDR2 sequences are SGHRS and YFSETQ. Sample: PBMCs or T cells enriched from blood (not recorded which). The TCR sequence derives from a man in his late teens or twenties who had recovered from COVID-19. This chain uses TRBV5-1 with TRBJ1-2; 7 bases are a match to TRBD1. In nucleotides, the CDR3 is TGCGCCAGCAGGCAACTTGGGGACAGCTATGGCTACACCTTC. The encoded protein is CASRQLGDSYGYTF.